The T cell receptor (beta chain) under discussion was sequenced for a study of cytomegalovirus exposure and HLA in healthy donors (dated by TCRdb to about 2017). Background for the entire study: According to an earlier analysis of 550 to 700 of the donors, about 190 million T cells yielded 120 million or so unique TCR beta sequences and approximately 280 Gb of sequence data. Roughly 300 gigabases of sequencing data and around 87 million unique TCR sequences were included in an early release covering about 620 HLA-typed donors. Of the 350 to 400 genotyped donors, roughly 80% fell in the genetic ancestry cluster associated with self-reported Caucasian donors. The study aimed to test whether signatures of past pathogen exposure could be identified by cataloging public T cell receptors. The T cell repertoires of some 670 subjects were profiled by immunosequencing and related to cytomegalovirus serostatus. A separate validation cohort of approximately 130 different subjects was used in addition to the approximately 610-subject first cohort. To predict cytomegalovirus infection status, the study combined high-throughput TCR immunosequencing, statistical association of individual TCRs with disease status, and machine learning. In a later analysis, previously published TCR beta repertoires from about 670 donors were re-analyzed and high-resolution HLA genotyping was added so that TCR occurrence patterns could be studied. Rather than drawing on any new phenotypic data, the later analysis identified candidate immune exposures from TCR beta sequences and the way those sequences occurred across donors. An earlier analysis of some 500 of the donors applied high-throughput TCR beta sequencing to assess whether each TCR beta V gene segment acted as functional or pseudogenic. Donor age, sex, ethnicity and CMV serostatus were collected together with the repertoire data. In a later genetic analysis, genome-wide SNP genotypes for about 65% of the roughly 670 donors were used, and that subset was treated as a discovery cohort. Every repertoire in the discovery cohort had been generated on one and the same sequencing platform. HLA typing included class I and class II loci at four-digit resolution. Typing coverage varied by locus: about 629-640 donors for A, B, C, DRB1 and DQB1; approximately 560 for DQA1; over 600 for DPA1; roughly 450 for DPB1. Four or five DR-DQ haplotypes were handled as single units for association and clustering because linkage in the cohort was strong. Across some 400 genotyped donors of the cohort, an average of about 220,000 unique TCR beta nucleotide sequences per donor were sequenced, and approximately 17% of those sequences were non-productive.

The cohort comprised some 700 healthy bone marrow donors. All cohort members were sampled while nominally healthy, although unrecorded immune exposures were likely present. The donor was CMV seronegative and belonged to the group of several hundred seronegative cohort members. Every donor gave a peripheral blood sample, and the peripheral blood mononuclear cells from that sample were used for TCR beta sequencing. Genomic DNA extraction from the blood cell samples was performed with the Qiagen DNeasy Blood Extraction Kit. A word on this clone: What antigen it recognizes has not been identified. No base quality information exists; no much larger clone differs at one position.

General study outcomes and caveats: A later analysis found that TCR association rates varied across HLA loci, with DRB1 alleles showing the most associated TCRs and HLA-C alleles the fewest. In a later genetic analysis, a missense DCLRE1C variant was associated with V-gene and J-gene trimming of TCR beta chains, and the association was replicated in an independent cohort. In the study, about 150 TCR beta chains were listed as associated with cytomegalovirus. In a later analysis, HLA-associated TCR beta chains showed more clonal expansion and lower generation probabilities than non-associated chains that were equally common. The authors suggested that the approach could potentially be generalized to other disease states and immunological phenotypes. The 87-base-pair reads could not distinguish some IMGT-functional V segments, including TRBV6-2 and TRBV6-3, so those segments were excluded. Linkage disequilibrium might explain the correlated functional status among segregating V segments, but an unknown experimental factor could not be excluded. In a later genetic analysis, fewer N-insertions in productive TCRs were reported among donors in an Asian-associated ancestry cluster than the roughly 670-donor mean. The presence/absence analyses assumed that sequencing depth was roughly uniform across donors, and that assumption may not be true. Assigning TCR associations to individual alleles was difficult when HLA alleles, especially DR and DQ, strongly co-occurred. Because some donors lacked HLA typing at each locus, the association tests relied only on the typed subset. Most CMV-associated TCR beta chains appeared to be HLA-restricted in a later analysis, and the HLA associations seemed to be driven largely by CMV exposure. A further reported finding was that TCR beta sequences accurately predicted the HLA-A and HLA-B alleles for most subjects in the first cohort. A few of the identified cytomegalovirus-associated TCR beta chains were confirmed in vitro to be specific for cytomegalovirus antigens. At a false discovery rate of 0.05, a later analysis linked fewer than 20,000 TCR beta sequences to specific HLA alleles. Immune exposure information for the cohort was limited to CMV serostatus. A later analysis reported that several top co-occurrence clusters appeared linked to parvovirus B19, influenza, CMV and Epstein-Barr virus. Most TCR sequences were observed very rarely across donors, whereas some public TCRs were present in many individuals. The classifier was reported to diagnose cytomegalovirus status with high specificity and sensitivity in both the original cohort and the validation cohort. A cluster of highly shared sequence variants was judged likely to represent a technical artifact of the sequencing pipeline. Broadly in line with IMGT annotations, most TCR beta V segments showed up in productive rearrangements about 90% or about 30% of the time in an earlier analysis of several hundred of the donors. The earlier analysis of 587 of the donors excluded some 15 rarely observed V segments, including chromosome 9 orphons, because counts were too low. Only TCR beta chains were sequenced in this cohort, and the absence of alpha or paired-chain data limited detectable features.

The CDR3 spans 15 residues, from the cysteine through the phenylalanine. Kept here is only the CDR3 DNA, which spans 45 bases and is read in frame from base 1. For this chain, trimming is 3 bases at the V end and 4 bases at the J end, and the number of junction bases without a gene match is 6. Reading the germline V gene gives CDR1 MDHEN and CDR2 SYDVKM. The library relied on the immunoSEQ multiplex PCR assay. For the multiplex PCR, a mixture combining 60 forward primers for TCR Vbeta segments and 13 reverse primers for TCR Jbeta segments was used. A multiplex PCR assay on genomic DNA amplified the CDR3 region of rearranged TCR beta genes. The amplified TCR beta libraries were sequenced on the Illumina HiSeq System as 87-base-pair reads. On the authors' methods: A later analysis tallied some 79 million unique TCR beta chains across the 700 or so repertoires, and approximately 9.9 million of those chains were shared by two or more donors. Raw reads were error-corrected and collapsed into unique sequences with a nearest-neighbor algorithm that merged closely related sequences to remove PCR and sequencing errors. CDR3 sequences were aligned to IMGT reference sequences to assign V, D and J gene segments. For a sequence to be retained, a match of at least six nucleotides was required to both a V gene segment and a J gene segment. A rearrangement was called productive if the CDR3 had no stop codons and remained in frame with V and J, and every other rearrangement was called non-productive. Following IMGT convention, CDR3 was defined as the stretch from the second conserved V-encoded cysteine up to the conserved J-encoded phenylalanine. The earlier analysis of 500 to 600 of the donors excluded sequences that lacked an unambiguous match to a single V gene segment. An earlier analysis of several hundred of the donors called V segments functional above 56.7% productive rearrangements and segregating when the between-donor standard deviation exceeded 5%. A statistical classification framework was built to diagnose cytomegalovirus status from the catalog of TCR beta chain sequences. V and J gene assignment, in a later analysis, came from comparing TCR nucleotide sequences with IMGT/GENE-DB human TR gene sequences. A later analysis assigned CDR3 sequences and most-parsimonious VDJ recombination scenarios with the TCRdist pipeline. In a later analysis, each TCR beta chain was defined by its CDR3 amino acid sequence together with its V-gene family, and reads lacking a unique V-gene family were excluded. In a later analysis, approximately 640 highly shared, low-generation-probability nucleotide sequences were removed to address suspected cross-contamination and a sequencing artifact. In a later analysis, a clonal expansion index for each public chain was calculated from normalized within-repertoire ranks of inferred template counts. A later analysis computed generation probabilities with a VDJ recombination model fitted to out-of-frame rearrangements, and checked the results against IGoR. A later analysis scored TCR-TCR, TCR-HLA and TCR-CMV co-occurrence with hypergeometric tests, applying a repertoire-size bias correction to TCR pairs. In a later analysis, false discovery rates were estimated by permuting HLA or CMV assignments 20 times. A later analysis grouped co-occurring TCRs with DBSCAN, adding TCRdist sequence similarity when clustering within HLA-allele-positive subsets. Repertoires with fewer than 30,000 or more than 120,000 public chains, plus five repertoires with anomalous nucleotide sharing, were excluded from co-occurrence clustering. In TCRdb, the immuneACCESS table is reduced to in-frame sequences with V and J assigned. These tables do not hold every clone; where another copy was compared, an unresolved V gene accounts for under half, and the others remain unexplained. That table supplies the V and J calls and clone size; D and trimming were determined from the DNA. For this sample there are just over 150,000 clones; around 78% appear just once. The ten largest clones represent approximately 3% of the sample.

This sequence was found in a woman between 40 and 50 years old in good health and CMV-seronegative. Rearrangement joined TRBV28 to TRBJ2-1; TRBD1 aligns with 7 central bases. The source material was PBMCs. The bases are TGTGCCAGCAGTTTCCGGGACAGAATATACAATGAGCAGTTCTTC. It translates to CASSFRDRIYNEQFF.